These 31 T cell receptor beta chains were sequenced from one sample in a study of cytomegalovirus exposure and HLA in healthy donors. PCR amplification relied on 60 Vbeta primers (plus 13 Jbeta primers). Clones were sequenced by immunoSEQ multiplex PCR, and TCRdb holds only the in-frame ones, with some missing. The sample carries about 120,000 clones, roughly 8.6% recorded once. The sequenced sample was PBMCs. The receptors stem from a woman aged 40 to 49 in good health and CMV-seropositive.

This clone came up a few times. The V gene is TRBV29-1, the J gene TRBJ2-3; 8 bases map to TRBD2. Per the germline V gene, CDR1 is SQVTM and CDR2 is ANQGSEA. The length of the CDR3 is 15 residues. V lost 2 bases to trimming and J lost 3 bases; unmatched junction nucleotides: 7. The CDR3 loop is CSVETGGGLTDTQYF. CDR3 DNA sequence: TGCAGCGTTGAAACGGGCGGGGGGCTAACAGATACGCAGTATTTT.

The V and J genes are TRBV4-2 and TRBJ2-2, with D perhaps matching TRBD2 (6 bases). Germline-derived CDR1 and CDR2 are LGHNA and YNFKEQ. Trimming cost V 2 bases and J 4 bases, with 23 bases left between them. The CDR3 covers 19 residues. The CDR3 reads CASSQFFPPVEGITGELFF. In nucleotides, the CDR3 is TGTGCCAGCAGCCAATTTTTTCCCCCCGTGGAGGGCATCACCGGGGAGCTGTTTTTT.

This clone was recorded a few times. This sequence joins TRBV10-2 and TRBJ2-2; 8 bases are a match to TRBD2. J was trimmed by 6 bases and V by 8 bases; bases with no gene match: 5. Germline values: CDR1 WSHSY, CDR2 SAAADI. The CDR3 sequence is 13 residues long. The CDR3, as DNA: TGCGCCAGCTGGACTAGCATGGCCGGGGAGCTGTTTTTT. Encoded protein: CASWTSMAGELFF.

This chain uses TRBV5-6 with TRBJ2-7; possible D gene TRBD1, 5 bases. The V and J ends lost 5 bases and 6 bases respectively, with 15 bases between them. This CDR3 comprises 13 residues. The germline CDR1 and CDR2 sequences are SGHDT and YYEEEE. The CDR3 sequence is CASSPPITGEQYF. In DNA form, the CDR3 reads TGTGCCAGCAGTCCCCCCATTACAGGCGAGCAGTACTTC.

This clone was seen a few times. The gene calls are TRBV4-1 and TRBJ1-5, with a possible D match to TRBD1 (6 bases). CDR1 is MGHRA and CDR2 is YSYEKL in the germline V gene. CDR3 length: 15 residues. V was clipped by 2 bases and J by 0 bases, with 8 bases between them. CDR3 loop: CASSQRTDSNQPQHF. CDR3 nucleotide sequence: TGCGCCAGCAGCCAACGGACAGATAGCAATCAGCCCCAGCATTTT.

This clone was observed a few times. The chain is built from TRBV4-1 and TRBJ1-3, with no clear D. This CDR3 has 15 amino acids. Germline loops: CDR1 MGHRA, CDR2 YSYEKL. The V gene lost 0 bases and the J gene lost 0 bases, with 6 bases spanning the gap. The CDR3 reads CASSQDYSSGNTIYF. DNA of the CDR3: TGCGCCAGCAGCCAAGATTACAGCTCTGGAAACACCATATATTTT.

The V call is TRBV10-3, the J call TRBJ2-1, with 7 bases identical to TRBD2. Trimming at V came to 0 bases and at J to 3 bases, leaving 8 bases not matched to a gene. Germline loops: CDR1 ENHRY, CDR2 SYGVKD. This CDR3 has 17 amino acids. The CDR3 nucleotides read TGTGCCATCAGTGAGTCGATAGGGAGCGGGGACTACAATGAGCAGTTCTTC. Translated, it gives CAISESIGSGDYNEQFF.

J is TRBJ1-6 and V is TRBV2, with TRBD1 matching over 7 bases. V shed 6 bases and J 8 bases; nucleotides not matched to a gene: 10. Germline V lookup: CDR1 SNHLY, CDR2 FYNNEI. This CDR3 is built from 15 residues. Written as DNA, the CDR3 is TGTGCCAGCAGAGCTCACAGGGGCGGGGATTCACCCCTCCACTTT. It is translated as CASRAHRGGDSPLHF. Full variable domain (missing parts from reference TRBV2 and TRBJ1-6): EPEVTQTPSHQVTQMGQEVILRCVPISNHLYFYWYRQILGQKVEFLVSFYNNEISEKSEIFDDQFSVERPDGSNFTLKIRSTKLEDSAMYFCASRAHRGGDSPLHFGNGTRLTVT.

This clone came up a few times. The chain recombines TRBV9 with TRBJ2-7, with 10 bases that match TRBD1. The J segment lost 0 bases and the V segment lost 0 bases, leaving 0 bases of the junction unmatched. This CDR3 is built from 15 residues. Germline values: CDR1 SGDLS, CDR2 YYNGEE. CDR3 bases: TGTGCCAGCAGCGTAGGGACAGGGGGCTCCTACGAGCAGTACTTC. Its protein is CASSVGTGGSYEQYF.

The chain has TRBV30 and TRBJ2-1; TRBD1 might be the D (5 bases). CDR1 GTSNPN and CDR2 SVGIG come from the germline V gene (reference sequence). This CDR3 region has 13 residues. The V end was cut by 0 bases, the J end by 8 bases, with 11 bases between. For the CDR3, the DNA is TGTGCCTGGAGTGTAGTCAGGGCGGATGAGCAGTTCTTC. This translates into CAWSVVRADEQFF.

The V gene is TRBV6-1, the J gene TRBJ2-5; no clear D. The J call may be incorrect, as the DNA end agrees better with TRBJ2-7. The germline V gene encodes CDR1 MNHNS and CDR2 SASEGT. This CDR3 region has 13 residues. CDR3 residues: CASSEASRYEQYF. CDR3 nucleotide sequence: TGTGCCAGCAGTGAAGCGTCCCGATACGAGCAGTACTTC.

CDR3 coding DNA: TGCAGTGCTAGGCCAGGCACTGAAGCTTTCTTT. The encoded protein is CSARPGTEAFF. The V call is TRBV20-1, the J call TRBJ1-1; D remains ambiguous. The CDR3 runs 11 residues. Germline V gene sequence: CDR1 DFQATT, CDR2 SNEGSKA (reference sequence). The germline V and J ends were trimmed by 3 bases and 4 bases, with 6 bases remaining between them.

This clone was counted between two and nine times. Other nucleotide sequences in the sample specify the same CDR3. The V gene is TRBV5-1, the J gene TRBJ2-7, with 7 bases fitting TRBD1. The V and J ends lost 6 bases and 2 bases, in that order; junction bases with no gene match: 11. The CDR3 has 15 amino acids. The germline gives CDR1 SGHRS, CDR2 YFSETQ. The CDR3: CASTWNRGDTYEQYF. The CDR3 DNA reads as TGCGCCAGCACCTGGAACAGGGGCGACACCTACGAGCAGTACTTC.

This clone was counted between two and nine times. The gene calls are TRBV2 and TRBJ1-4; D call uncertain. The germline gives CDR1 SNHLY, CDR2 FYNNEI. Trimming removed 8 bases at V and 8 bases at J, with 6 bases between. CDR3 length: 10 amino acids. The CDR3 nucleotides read TGTGCCAGCTTACTCGAAAAACTGTTTTTT. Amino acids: CASLLEKLFF.

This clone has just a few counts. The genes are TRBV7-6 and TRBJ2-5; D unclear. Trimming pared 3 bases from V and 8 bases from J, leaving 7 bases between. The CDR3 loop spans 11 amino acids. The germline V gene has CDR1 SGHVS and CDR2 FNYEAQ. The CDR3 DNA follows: TGTGCCAGCAGCTTTCGTAAAACCCAGTACTTC. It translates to CASSFRKTQYF.

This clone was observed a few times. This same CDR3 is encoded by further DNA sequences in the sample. The CDR3 loop is CSARTGEKLFF. Here the CDR3 DNA reads TGCAGTGCCAGAACAGGTGAAAAACTGTTTTTT. The gene calls are TRBV20-1 and TRBJ1-4; tentative D call: TRBD1 (5 bases). Trimming left V 6 bases short and J 7 bases short, with 9 bases between. The CDR3 loop spans 11 amino acids. Germline V gives CDR1 DFQATT, CDR2 SNEGSKA (reference sequence).

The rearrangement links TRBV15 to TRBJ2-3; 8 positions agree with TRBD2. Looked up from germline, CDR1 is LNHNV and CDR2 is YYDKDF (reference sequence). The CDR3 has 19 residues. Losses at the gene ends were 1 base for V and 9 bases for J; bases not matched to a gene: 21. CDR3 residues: CATSRVGARLAFSRGTQYF. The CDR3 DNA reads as TGTGCCACCAGCAGAGTAGGGGCGCGACTAGCGTTTTCGAGGGGGACGCAGTATTTT.

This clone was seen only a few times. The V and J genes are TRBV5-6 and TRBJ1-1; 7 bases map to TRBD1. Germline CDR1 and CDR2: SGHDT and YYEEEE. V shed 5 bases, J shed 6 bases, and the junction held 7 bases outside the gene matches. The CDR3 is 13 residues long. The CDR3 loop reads CASRSQGIAEAFF. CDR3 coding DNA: TGTGCCAGCAGGTCACAGGGGATCGCTGAAGCTTTCTTT.

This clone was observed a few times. The CDR3 bases are TGTGCCAGCAGCCATTACCCGCCCCAGGGGCCGAGCTCCTACGAGCAGTACTTC. It translates to CASSHYPPQGPSSYEQYF. The V gene is TRBV27, the J gene TRBJ2-7; D perhaps matches TRBD1 (6 bases). V was clipped by 6 bases and J by 0 bases, with 24 bases between them. From germline, CDR1 is MNHEY and CDR2 SMNVEV (reference sequence). This CDR3 region has 18 residues.

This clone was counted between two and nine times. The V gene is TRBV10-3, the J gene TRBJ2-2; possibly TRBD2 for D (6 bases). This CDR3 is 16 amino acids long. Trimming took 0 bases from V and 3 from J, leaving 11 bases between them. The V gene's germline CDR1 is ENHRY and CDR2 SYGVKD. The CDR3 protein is CAISESGRPDTGELFF. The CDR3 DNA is TGTGCCATCAGTGAGTCGGGGAGGCCGGACACCGGGGAGCTGTTTTTT.

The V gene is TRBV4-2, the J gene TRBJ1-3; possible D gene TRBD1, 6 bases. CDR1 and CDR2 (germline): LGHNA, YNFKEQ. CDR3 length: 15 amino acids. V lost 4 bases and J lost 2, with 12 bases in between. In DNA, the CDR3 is TGTGCCAGCAGCCGAGACAGGTCGGCTGGAAACACCATATATTTT. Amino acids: CASSRDRSAGNTIYF.

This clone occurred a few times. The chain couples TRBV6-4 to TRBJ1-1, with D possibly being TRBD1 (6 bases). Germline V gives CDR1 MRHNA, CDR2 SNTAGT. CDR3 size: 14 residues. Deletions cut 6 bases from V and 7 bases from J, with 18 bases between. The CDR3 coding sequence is TGTGCCAGCAGCGCCACAGGGCGCATCGGTGAAGCTTTCTTT. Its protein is CASSATGRIGEAFF.

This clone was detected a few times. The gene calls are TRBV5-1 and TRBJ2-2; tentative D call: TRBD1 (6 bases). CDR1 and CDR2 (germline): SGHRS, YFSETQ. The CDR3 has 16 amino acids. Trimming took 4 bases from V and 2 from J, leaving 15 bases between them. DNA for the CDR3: TGCGCCAGCAGCCAAGGTTGGGGGCATAACACCGGGGAGCTGTTTTTT. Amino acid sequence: CASSQGWGHNTGELFF.

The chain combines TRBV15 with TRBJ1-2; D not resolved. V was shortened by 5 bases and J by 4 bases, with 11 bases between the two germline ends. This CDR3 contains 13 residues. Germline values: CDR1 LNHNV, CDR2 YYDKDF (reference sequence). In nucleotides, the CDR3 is TGTGCCACCAGCCCTGAAACATTCTATGGCTACACCTTC. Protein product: CATSPETFYGYTF.

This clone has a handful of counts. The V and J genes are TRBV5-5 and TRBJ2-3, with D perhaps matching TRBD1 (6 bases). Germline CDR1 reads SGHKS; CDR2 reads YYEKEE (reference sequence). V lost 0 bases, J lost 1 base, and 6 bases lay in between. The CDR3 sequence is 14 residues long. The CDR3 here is CASSLDRGTDTQYF. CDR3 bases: TGTGCCAGCAGCTTGGACAGGGGCACAGATACGCAGTATTTT.

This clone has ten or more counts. The CDR3 region is CASNIDRGWAEAFF. The CDR3, as DNA: TGTGCCAGCAATATCGACAGGGGTTGGGCTGAAGCTTTCTTT. This chain joins TRBV5-4 and TRBJ1-1; TRBD1 aligns across 8 bases. After removal of 6 bases from V and 6 bases from J, the junction contained 10 bases not matched to a gene. Per germline, CDR1 SGHNT and CDR2 YYREEE (reference sequence). CDR3 length equals 14 residues. Together with reference TRBV5-4 and TRBJ1-1, the CDR3 gives the full variable domain: ETGVTQSPTHLIKTRGQQVTLRCSSQSGHNTVSWYQQALGQGPQFIFQYYREEENGRGNFPPRFSGLQFPNYSSELNVNALELDDSALYLCASNIDRGWAEAFFGQGTRLTVV.

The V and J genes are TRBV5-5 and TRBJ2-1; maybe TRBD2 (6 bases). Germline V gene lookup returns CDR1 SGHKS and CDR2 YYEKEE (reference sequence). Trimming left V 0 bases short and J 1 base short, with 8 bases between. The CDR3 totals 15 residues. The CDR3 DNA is TGTGCCAGCAGCTTGGCGGGGGAGTCCTACAATGAGCAGTTCTTC. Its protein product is CASSLAGESYNEQFF.

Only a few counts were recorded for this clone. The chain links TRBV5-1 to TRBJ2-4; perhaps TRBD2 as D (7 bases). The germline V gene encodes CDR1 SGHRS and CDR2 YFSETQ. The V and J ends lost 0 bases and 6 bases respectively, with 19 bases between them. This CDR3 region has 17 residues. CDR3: CASSLVLSGGLRNIQYF. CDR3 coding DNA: TGCGCCAGCAGCTTGGTTTTATCGGGGGGCCTAAGAAACATTCAGTACTTC.

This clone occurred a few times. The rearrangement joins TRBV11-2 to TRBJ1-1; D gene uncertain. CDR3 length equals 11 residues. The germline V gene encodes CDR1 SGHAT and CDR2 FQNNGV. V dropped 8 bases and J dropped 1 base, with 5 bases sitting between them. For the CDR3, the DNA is TGTGCCAGCGGGCAGAACACTGAAGCTTTCTTT. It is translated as CASGQNTEAFF.

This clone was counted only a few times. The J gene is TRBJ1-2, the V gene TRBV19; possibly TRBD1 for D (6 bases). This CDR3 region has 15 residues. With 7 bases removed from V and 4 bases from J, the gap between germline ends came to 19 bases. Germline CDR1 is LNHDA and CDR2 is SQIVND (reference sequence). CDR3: CASTPSSTGLYGYTF. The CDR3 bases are TGTGCCAGTACCCCTTCCTCGACAGGCCTCTATGGCTACACCTTC.

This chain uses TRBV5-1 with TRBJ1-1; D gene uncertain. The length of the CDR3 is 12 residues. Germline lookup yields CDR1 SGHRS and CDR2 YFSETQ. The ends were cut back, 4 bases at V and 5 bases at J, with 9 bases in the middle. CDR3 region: CASSHGSTEAFF. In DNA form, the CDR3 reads TGCGCCAGCAGCCACGGTAGTACTGAAGCTTTCTTT. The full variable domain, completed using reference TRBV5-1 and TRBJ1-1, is KAGVTQTPRYLIKTRGQQVTLSCSPISGHRSVSWYQQTPGQGLQFLFEYFSETQRNKGNFPGRFSGRQFSNSRSEMNVSTLELGDSALYLCASSHGSTEAFFGQGTRLTVV.